What follows are 21 T cell receptor beta chains derived from one specimen sequenced in a study of cytomegalovirus exposure and HLA in healthy donors. The protocol was immunoSEQ multiplex PCR, while the TCRdb copy is restricted to in-frame clones and leaves out a portion. This sample carries 120,000 or so clones, roughly 95% of them seen once, and the ten largest clones take about 1.7%. Sequenced material: PBMCs. The receptors come from a man between 18 and 29 years old in good health and CMV-seronegative.

This clone was found once. The chain combines TRBV9 with TRBJ2-7; the D gene is possibly TRBD1 (6 bases). The CDR3 spans 13 residues. Trimming took off 2 bases at V and 7 bases at J, with 13 bases between the two ends. The V gene's germline CDR1 is SGDLS and CDR2 YYNGEE. CDR3 amino acids: CASSVIAQGEQYF. The CDR3 DNA is TGTGCCAGCAGCGTCATAGCGCAGGGGGAGCAGTACTTC.

Here the CDR3 reads CASTPGTGDFPQHF. CDR3 sequence (DNA): TGTGCCAGTACCCCCGGGACAGGGGATTTTCCCCAGCATTTT. This chain links TRBV19 with TRBJ1-5; TRBD1 matches 10 bases. V gave up 7 bases and J gave up 10 bases; unmatched junction bases: 10. CDR3 length equals 14 residues. In germline, CDR1 is LNHDA, CDR2 SQIVND (reference sequence).

The chain carries TRBV4-3 and TRBJ2-7, with 11 bases matching TRBD2. The ends lost 3 bases at V and 5 bases at J; junction bases unmatched: 9. Per the germline V gene, CDR1 is LGHNA and CDR2 is YSLEER. The CDR3 consists of 16 residues. In DNA, the CDR3 is TGCGCCAGCAGCCAGGGAATAGCGGGAGGGGCCCACGAGCAGTACTTC. It specifies CASSQGIAGGAHEQYF.

As DNA, the CDR3 is TGCGCCAGTCAGACGGGACAGGGGATTTACGAGCAGTACTTC. Its protein is CASQTGQGIYEQYF. The rearrangement joins TRBV5-1 to TRBJ2-7; the match to TRBD1 covers 10 bases. This CDR3 contains 14 residues. V dropped 8 bases and J dropped 4; count of bases not matched to a gene: 9. Germline V gene lookup returns CDR1 SGHRS and CDR2 YFSETQ.

The CDR3 DNA sequence: TGTGCCAGCAGAGAGGACAGCCGGCAAGGAAACACCATATATTTT. This translates into CASREDSRQGNTIYF. This chain joins TRBV7-9 and TRBJ1-3, with TRBD1 as a possible D gene (6 bases). Trimming left V 6 bases short and J 4 bases short, with 16 bases between. The CDR3 is made up of 15 amino acids. CDR1 is SEHNR, CDR2 FQNEAQ, per germline (reference sequence).

J is TRBJ2-7 and V is TRBV5-5; possible D gene TRBD2, 6 bases. Germline CDR1 and CDR2: SGHKS and YYEKEE (reference sequence). The CDR3 covers 12 residues. With 4 bases removed from V and 5 bases from J, the gap between germline ends came to 10 bases. This chain's CDR3 is CASSRLVHEQYF. CDR3 coding DNA: TGTGCCAGCAGCAGACTAGTCCACGAGCAGTACTTC. The variable domain in full, with the rest retrieved from reference TRBV5-5 and TRBJ2-7, is DAGVTQSPTHLIKTRGQQVTLRCSPISGHKSVSWYQQVLGQGPQFIFQYYEKEERGRGNFPDRFSARQFPNYSSELNVNALLLGDSALYLCASSRLVHEQYFGPGTRLTVT.

This chain links TRBV6-5 with TRBJ1-1, with D tentatively TRBD1 (5 bases). The CDR3 sequence is 12 residues long. Germline V gives CDR1 MNHEY, CDR2 SVGAGI. Trimming cost V 7 bases and J 11 bases, with 17 bases left between them. The CDR3 DNA sequence: TGTGCCAGCATCTCACCTCAGGGTGGCGCTTTCTTT. It encodes CASISPQGGAFF.

V usage is TRBV7-2 and J usage is TRBJ1-5; TRBD1 might be the D (5 bases). This CDR3 contains 17 residues. V lost 2 bases, J lost 3 bases, and 17 bases lay in between. CDR1 and CDR2 (germline): SGHTA, FQGNSA. The DNA for the CDR3 is TGTGCCAGCAGCTTAAGGTGGACCAGGGAGGCCAATCAGCCCCAGCATTTT. Translated, it gives CASSLRWTREANQPQHF.

This clone was counted a single time. This chain connects TRBV7-3 to TRBJ2-1; D not resolved. V was trimmed by 5 bases and J by 12 bases, leaving 20 bases between them. The CDR3 sequence is 14 residues long. Germline-derived CDR1 and CDR2 are SGHTA and FQGTGA. In nucleotides, the CDR3 is TGTGCCAGCAGCCAAGAGGTCGACGGAACCGGGCAGTTCTTC. Translating it yields CASSQEVDGTGQFF.

The genes are TRBV4-2 and TRBJ2-7; weak D call: TRBD2 (7 bases). Germline-derived CDR1 and CDR2 are LGHNA and YNFKEQ. With 2 bases removed from V and 7 bases from J, the gap between germline ends came to 18 bases. The CDR3 spans 15 residues. In DNA form, the CDR3 reads TGTGCCAGCAGCCAATCCATGGGGGGGGCGTGGGAGCAGTACTTC. Residues: CASSQSMGGAWEQYF.

The chain has TRBV28 and TRBJ1-5, with D perhaps TRBD1 (6 bases). V was pared by 2 bases and J by 7 bases, with 15 bases between. CDR3 length equals 15 residues. Germline CDR1 reads MDHEN; CDR2 reads SYDVKM. CDR3 sequence: CASSLGSGGQQPQHF. The DNA of the CDR3 is TGTGCCAGCAGTTTAGGATCTGGGGGCCAGCAGCCCCAGCATTTT. The full variable domain, with the rest looked up from reference TRBV28 and TRBJ1-5, is DVKVTQSSRYLVKRTGEKVFLECVQDMDHENMFWYRQDPGLGLRLIYFSYDVKMKEKGDIPEGYSVSREKKERFSLILESASTNQTSMYLCASSLGSGGQQPQHFGDGTRLSIL.

The V call is TRBV6-1, the J call TRBJ1-1; 9 bases line up with TRBD1. V lost 7 bases and J lost 4; bases outside the gene matches: 7. Germline CDR1 MNHNS, CDR2 SASEGT. The CDR3 has 14 residues. The CDR3 sequence: CASTTGGRITEAFF. The CDR3 region has the DNA TGTGCCAGCACCACAGGGGGCCGAATCACTGAAGCTTTCTTT.

This chain uses TRBV28 with TRBJ2-7; D uncertain. Germline values: CDR1 MDHEN, CDR2 SYDVKM. This CDR3 comprises 11 residues. Trimming removed 8 bases from V and 7 bases from J, with 12 bases in between. The DNA of the CDR3 is TGTGCCAGCCGATTTAAAACTGAGCAGTACTTC. Its protein is CASRFKTEQYF.

V gene TRBV13 combines with J gene TRBJ2-2; 7 positions agree with TRBD1. Germline V gene lookup returns CDR1 PRHDT and CDR2 FYEKMQ (reference sequence). After removal of 6 bases from V and 6 bases from J, the junction contained 7 bases not matched to a gene. The CDR3 contains 14 residues. The CDR3 DNA reads TGTGCCAGCAGGCTACGAGGGGGCGCCGGGGAGCTGTTTTTT. Translated, it gives CASRLRGGAGELFF.

This chain uses TRBV6-5 with TRBJ1-1; 8 nucleotides line up with TRBD1. V trimming: 2 bases; J trimming: 1 base; junction bases outside the gene matches: 6. Per the germline V gene, CDR1 is MNHEY and CDR2 is SVGAGI. The CDR3 runs 16 residues. Written as DNA, the CDR3 is TGTGCCAGCAGTTACACTAGGACAGGGTGGAACACTGAAGCTTTCTTT. Amino acids: CASSYTRTGWNTEAFF.

The rearrangement uses TRBV7-9 and TRBJ1-3; 7 bases are shared with TRBD1. The V segment lost 5 bases and the J segment 4 bases; nucleotides outside the gene matches: 5. From germline, CDR1 is SEHNR and CDR2 FQNEAQ (reference sequence). The CDR3 spans 14 residues. CDR3 bases: TGTGCCAGCAGCGCCGGGACAGTGGGAAACACCATATATTTT. It is translated as CASSAGTVGNTIYF.

The chain joins TRBV28 to TRBJ1-4; no clear D. V was clipped by 7 bases and J by 7 bases, with 10 bases between them. Germline V CDR1 and CDR2: MDHEN, SYDVKM. CDR3 size: 12 residues. The CDR3 loop is CASNRAGEKLFF. DNA of the CDR3: TGTGCCAGCAACCGAGCCGGTGAAAAACTGTTTTTT.

Regarding this clone: This sample also contains other DNA sequences that code for the same CDR3. The V gene is TRBV7-9, the J gene TRBJ1-1; 8 nucleotides align to TRBD1. The CDR3 runs 14 residues. V dropped 2 bases and J dropped 5; count of bases not matched to a gene: 4. Germline CDR1 and CDR2: SEHNR and FQNEAQ (reference sequence). The CDR3 bases are TGTGCCAGCAGCTTAAAAACAGGGGGGACTGAAGCTTTCTTT. Translation: CASSLKTGGTEAFF.

The chain is built from TRBV5-4 and TRBJ2-7, with 8 bases fitting TRBD2. CDR1 is SGHNT, CDR2 YYREEE, per germline (reference sequence). The CDR3 is made up of 14 amino acids. The junction had 3 bases not matched to a gene; V was cut back by 2 bases and J by 2 bases. The CDR3 region has the DNA TGTGCCAGCAGCTTTGCGGGAGGCCCCTACGAGCAGTACTTC. Amino acid sequence: CASSFAGGPYEQYF.

This chain joins TRBV11-1 and TRBJ1-1; 7 bases agree with TRBD1. The J segment lost 11 bases and the V segment lost 5 bases, leaving 17 bases of the junction unmatched. Germline V gene data show CDR1 as SGHAT and CDR2 as FQDESV (reference sequence). CDR3 size: 15 residues. CDR3 DNA: TGTGCCAGCAGCCCCCTGGATCGAGGGGGCAGATCGGCTTTCTTT. Protein: CASSPLDRGGRSAFF.

The chain couples TRBV28 to TRBJ1-1, with a tentative D call TRBD1 (6 bases). The germline V and J ends were trimmed by 10 bases and 4 bases, with 16 bases remaining between them. The germline CDR1 and CDR2 sequences are MDHEN and SYDVKM. CDR3 length: 13 residues. CDR3 protein: CATAPNRVTEAFF. The CDR3 DNA is TGTGCCACCGCCCCCAACAGGGTCACTGAAGCTTTCTTT. Filled out from reference TRBV28 and TRBJ1-1, the complete variable domain reads DVKVTQSSRYLVKRTGEKVFLECVQDMDHENMFWYRQDPGLGLRLIYFSYDVKMKEKGDIPEGYSVSREKKERFSLILESASTNQTSMYLCATAPNRVTEAFFGQGTRLTVV.